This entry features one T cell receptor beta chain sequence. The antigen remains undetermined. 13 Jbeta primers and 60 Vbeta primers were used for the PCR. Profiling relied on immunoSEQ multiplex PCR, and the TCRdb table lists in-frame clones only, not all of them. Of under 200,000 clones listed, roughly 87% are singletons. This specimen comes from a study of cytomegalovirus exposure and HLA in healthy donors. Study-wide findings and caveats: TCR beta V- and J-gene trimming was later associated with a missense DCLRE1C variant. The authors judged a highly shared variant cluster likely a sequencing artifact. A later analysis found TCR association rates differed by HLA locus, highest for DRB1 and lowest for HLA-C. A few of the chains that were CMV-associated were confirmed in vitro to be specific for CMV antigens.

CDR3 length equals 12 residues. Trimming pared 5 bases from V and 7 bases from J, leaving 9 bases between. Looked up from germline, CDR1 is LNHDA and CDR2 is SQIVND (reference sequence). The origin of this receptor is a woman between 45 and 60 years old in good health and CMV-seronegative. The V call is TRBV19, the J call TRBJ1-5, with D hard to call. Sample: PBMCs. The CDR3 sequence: CASSRVGQPQHF. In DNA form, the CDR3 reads TGTGCCAGTAGTCGTGTTGGCCAGCCCCAGCATTTT.